The 19 T cell receptor beta chains listed next were all sequenced from one sample in a study of cytomegalovirus exposure and HLA in healthy donors. Assay: immunoSEQ multiplex PCR; the TCRdb copy retains only in-frame clones and omits some. The data contain more than 250,000 clones, 90% of them singletons. What was sequenced was PBMCs. All receptors derive from a young woman in good health and CMV-seronegative.

The chain joins TRBV4-1 to TRBJ1-2; D perhaps matches TRBD1 (5 bases). The germline V gene has CDR1 MGHRA and CDR2 YSYEKL. CDR3 length: 16 amino acids. V lost 0 bases and J lost 4, with 15 bases in between. This CDR3 reads CASSQEGGAGPYGYTF. CDR3 bases: TGCGCCAGCAGCCAAGAAGGAGGGGCAGGCCCCTATGGCTACACCTTC.

The chain is built from TRBV18 and TRBJ2-7, with 7 bases identical to TRBD1. CDR1 and CDR2 (germline): KGHSH, LQKENI. V lost 5 bases and J lost 1; bases outside the gene matches: 2. This CDR3 contains 13 residues. The CDR3, as DNA: TGTGCCAGCTCATCGGACAGGTCCTACGAGCAGTACTTC. Its translation is CASSSDRSYEQYF. Complete variable domain (other parts from reference TRBV18 and TRBJ2-7): NAGVMQNPRHLVRRRGQEARLRCSPMKGHSHVYWYRQLPEEGLKFMVYLQKENIIDESGMPKERFSAEFPKEGPSILRIQQVVRGDSAAYFCASSSDRSYEQYFGPGTRLTVT.

The chain couples TRBV2 to TRBJ2-3; tentative D call: TRBD2 (6 bases). V lost 7 bases and J 3 bases, leaving 14 bases between the germline ends. The CDR3 sequence is 14 residues long. Germline V lookup: CDR1 SNHLY, CDR2 FYNNEI. In DNA, the CDR3 is TGTGCCAGCATCTTCGGGAGAGGGACAGATACGCAGTATTTT. Translating gives CASIFGRGTDTQYF. Combining the CDR3 with reference TRBV2 and TRBJ2-3 gives the whole variable domain EPEVTQTPSHQVTQMGQEVILRCVPISNHLYFYWYRQILGQKVEFLVSFYNNEISEKSEIFDDQFSVERPDGSNFTLKIRSTKLEDSAMYFCASIFGRGTDTQYFGPGTRLTVL.

In this sample, this clone turned up once. The V and J genes are TRBV21-1 and TRBJ1-1. TRBV21-1 is noted as a pseudogene. This CDR3 has 13 amino acids. CDR3 in amino acids: CAPEVALNTEAFF. The CDR3 region has the DNA TGTGCCCCCGAGGTGGCTCTGAACACTGAAGCTTTCTTT.

This clone was recorded a few times. The CDR3 here is CASSQGPMNTEAFF. Here the CDR3 DNA reads TGTGCCAGCTCACAGGGGCCCATGAACACTGAAGCTTTCTTT. The chain employs TRBV18 and TRBJ1-1; a weak D match, TRBD1 (5 bases). V lost 4 bases, J lost 0 bases, and 9 bases lay in between. Germline V gene lookup returns CDR1 KGHSH and CDR2 LQKENI. This CDR3 has 14 residues.

This chain links TRBV28 with TRBJ2-1; D gene ambiguous. Trimming took off 3 bases at V and 5 bases at J, with 8 bases between the two ends. The CDR3 consists of 13 residues. CDR1 is MDHEN and CDR2 is SYDVKM in the germline V gene. This CDR3 reads CASSFPNNNEQFF. CDR3 DNA sequence: TGTGCCAGCAGTTTTCCCAATAACAATGAGCAGTTCTTC.

The genes are TRBV5-5 and TRBJ2-7; D gene uncertain. CDR3 size: 16 residues. Looked up from germline, CDR1 is SGHKS and CDR2 is YYEKEE (reference sequence). V lost 0 bases and J 1 base, leaving 14 bases between the germline ends. CDR3 sequence: CASSLEMLTPSYEQYF. DNA of the CDR3: TGTGCCAGCAGCTTGGAAATGCTAACGCCTTCCTACGAGCAGTACTTC.

This sequence joins TRBV5-1 and TRBJ1-5, with D unresolved. Germline CDR1 SGHRS, CDR2 YFSETQ. Between the trimmed V and J ends, which lost 0 bases and 5 bases, there was a span of 18 bases. This CDR3 is 17 amino acids long. DNA for the CDR3: TGCGCCAGCAGCTTGGACGGGATTCCAGGACCAGATCAGCCCCAGCATTTT. Translating gives CASSLDGIPGPDQPQHF.

The chain couples TRBV5-8 to TRBJ1-2, with D unresolved. Trimming took 4 bases from V and 8 from J, leaving 12 bases between them. The germline V gene encodes CDR1 SGHTS and CDR2 YDEGEE. There are 12 residues in the CDR3. In nucleotides, the CDR3 is TGTGCCAGCAGCCCGAAGATAGGAGGCTACACCTTC. It encodes CASSPKIGGYTF.

The gene calls are TRBV2 and TRBJ2-1, with D unclear. The germline CDR1 and CDR2 sequences are SNHLY and FYNNEI. The CDR3 contains 13 residues. V was trimmed by 4 bases and J by 2 bases, leaving 6 bases between them. As DNA, the CDR3 is TGTGCCAGCAGTGCCAGGACCTACAATGAGCAGTTCTTC. This gives the protein CASSARTYNEQFF.

The J gene is TRBJ2-7, the V gene TRBV29-1, with 16 nucleotides matching TRBD2. The V gene end was trimmed by 6 bases and the J gene end by 1 base; junction bases not matched to a gene: 12. The CDR3 is made up of 18 amino acids. Germline CDR1 is SQVTM and CDR2 is ANQGSEA. The CDR3 nucleotides are TGCAGCGTCGTGGGGGGACTAGCGGGAGGGCTTAGGTCCTACGAGCAGTACTTC. Translation gives CSVVGGLAGGLRSYEQYF.

This clone was counted once. The gene calls are TRBV13 and TRBJ2-1, with D uncertain. The germline V gene encodes CDR1 PRHDT and CDR2 FYEKMQ (reference sequence). There are 17 residues in the CDR3. Trimming shortened V by 4 bases and J by 0 bases, and 16 bases separated the two germline ends. CDR3 in amino acids: CASSSQRLASSYNEQFF. CDR3 in DNA: TGTGCCAGCAGCTCGCAGCGCCTGGCGAGCTCCTACAATGAGCAGTTCTTC. Combining the CDR3 with reference TRBV13 and TRBJ2-1 gives the whole variable domain AAGVIQSPRHLIKEKRETATLKCYPIPRHDTVYWYQQGPGQDPQFLISFYEKMQSDKGSIPDRFSAQQFSDYHSELNMSSLELGDSALYFCASSSQRLASSYNEQFFGPGTRLTVL.

This clone was observed once. The rearrangement links TRBV9 to TRBJ2-2, with 7 bases identical to TRBD2. The CDR3 has 15 amino acids. CDR1 is SGDLS, CDR2 YYNGEE, per germline. After removal of 0 bases from V and 2 bases from J, the junction contained 1 base not matched to a gene. CDR3 loop: CASSVGTSNTGELFF. CDR3 in DNA: TGTGCCAGCAGCGTAGGGACTAGTAACACCGGGGAGCTGTTTTTT. Using reference TRBV9 and TRBJ2-2 for the parts outside the CDR3, the full variable domain is DSGVTQTPKHLITATGQRVTLRCSPRSGDLSVYWYQQSLDQGLQFLIQYYNGEERAKGNILERFSAQQFPDLHSELNLSSLELGDSALYFCASSVGTSNTGELFFGEGSRLTVL.

The J gene is TRBJ2-4, the V gene TRBV6-1; D gene unclear. V was cut by 1 base and J by 1 base, with 11 bases left in between. The CDR3 has 16 amino acids. CDR1 MNHNS and CDR2 SASEGT come from the germline V gene. The CDR3 coding sequence is TGTGCCAGCAGTGAAGGGTGGACGATGGCCAAAAACATTCAGTACTTC. It is translated as CASSEGWTMAKNIQYF.

The chain carries TRBV4-1 and TRBJ2-7; weak D call: TRBD2 (5 bases). The CDR3 runs 14 residues. CDR1 and CDR2 from the germline V gene are MGHRA and YSYEKL. The germline V and J ends were trimmed by 4 bases and 0 bases, with 10 bases remaining between them. The CDR3 protein is CASSLTRGSYEQYF. CDR3 nucleotide sequence: TGCGCCAGCAGCCTTACCCGGGGCTCCTACGAGCAGTACTTC.

The rearrangement links TRBV4-3 to TRBJ2-7; 7 bases align to TRBD2. The ends lost 1 base at V and 3 bases at J; junction bases unmatched: 3. The CDR3 length is 14 residues. Germline-derived CDR1 and CDR2 are LGHNA and YSLEER. The CDR3 nucleotides are TGCGCCAGCAGCCAAGCTAGCGGCAACTACGAGCAGTACTTC. This encodes CASSQASGNYEQYF.

The chain has TRBV6-1 and TRBJ2-5; perhaps TRBD1 as D (6 bases). This CDR3 region has 13 residues. Germline V CDR1 and CDR2: MNHNS, SASEGT. Trimming removed 7 bases from V and 4 bases from J, with 13 bases in between. The CDR3 region has the DNA TGTGCCAGCAATCAGGGGCTGGGAGAGACCCAGTACTTC. This gives the protein CASNQGLGETQYF.

The V and J genes are TRBV6-5 and TRBJ1-1; TRBD1 agrees at 8 bases. V lost 4 bases to trimming and J lost 2 bases; unmatched junction nucleotides: 3. Germline values: CDR1 MNHEY, CDR2 SVGAGI. CDR3 length: 14 residues. The chain's CDR3 is CASSWTGFNTEAFF. The CDR3 nucleotides read TGTGCCAGCAGTTGGACAGGGTTTAACACTGAAGCTTTCTTT.

This chain links TRBV7-2 with TRBJ1-1; D is uncertain. Germline values: CDR1 SGHTA, CDR2 FQGNSA. The CDR3 is 14 residues long. Trimming left V 0 bases short and J 2 bases short, with 7 bases between. The CDR3 DNA follows: TGTGCCAGCAGCTTAGCCATGGGAAACACTGAAGCTTTCTTT. Amino acid sequence: CASSLAMGNTEAFF.